This T cell receptor beta chain was recovered during a study of regulatory T cells in long-lasting Graves disease. In building TCR beta libraries, iRepertoire HTBI primers were used together with Arm-PCR of CDR3 regions. MiXCR, applied by TCRdb to the multiplex PCR reads, yields one record per CDR3 protein. The sample comprises around 400,000 distinct CDR3 sequences, 15% of which are singletons, and approximately 7.6% rests with the top ten. Study-level points and caveats: In persistent patients, shared public clonotypes (more than 2,500) outnumbered those in new patients (about 1,000). TRBV28, TRBJ1-2 and TRBJ2-5 were favored in persistent disease.

The time point here: newly diagnosed GD, antithyroid drugs for less than 3 months. Making the TCR library involved RNA that had been extracted from PBMCs. A few counts support this clonotype. Antigen specificity is unknown. The germline V gene has CDR1 SNHLY and CDR2 FYNNEI. V lost 10 bases and J lost 8, with 21 bases in between. The CDR3 totals 14 residues. These records were also assigned to another study, of T cells in Graves' hyperthyroidism and ophthalmopathy. This second study notes: In the blood, most expanded thyroid clonotypes above 0.001 appeared as well.

The chain carries TRBV2 and TRBJ2-1; tentatively, D is TRBD1 (6 bases). The sequence was collected from a woman in her thirties or forties with Graves disease. Sequences were derived from peripheral blood mononuclear cells (PBMCs), sampled at new diagnosis, from a patient treated with antithyroid drugs. CDR3 residues: CATQKDSFRHEQFF. The CDR3 DNA sequence: TGTGCCACCCAGAAGGACAGCTTTAGGCATGAGCAGTTCTTC.